This T cell receptor beta chain was captured in a study of radiotherapy plus CTLA-4 blockade in lung cancer. Study at large: 15% to 20% of patients responded objectively, and around 32% achieved disease control. General study results and limits: Reported findings show early blood T cell clone dynamics, with interferon-beta, best predicted response.

Sequencing was performed with immunoSEQ multiplex PCR; in TCRdb, only in-frame clones are kept and a portion is missing. The profile shows around 80,000 clones, about 78% of them singletons. Of note for this clone: Antigen unknown.

With V trimmed by 2 bases and J by 11 bases, 15 bases remained unmatched. CDR3 size: 16 residues. Germline V CDR1 and CDR2: SEHNR, FQNEAQ (reference sequence). This receptor was obtained from a human donor with non-small cell lung cancer whose response to radiotherapy plus ipilimumab could not be evaluated. Some clones in this sample may be carry-over from other donors' samples. The chain joins TRBV7-9 to TRBJ1-1, with TRBD1 identical over 9 bases. The sequenced sample was peripheral blood, obtained from a patient treated with radiotherapy plus ipilimumab. CDR3 sequence (DNA): TGTGCCAGCAGCTTATCTTCGGGACAGGGACGGATGATTGCTTTCTTT. Translated: CASSLSSGQGRMIAFF.